Shown below are 8 T cell receptor beta chains from a single sample sequenced in a study of blood T cell repertoires in COVID-19. TCRdb keeps only in-frame clones here, not all; method: immunoSEQ multiplex PCR. The table shows 140,000 to 150,000 clones, with about 87% occurring only once. Sequenced sample: peripheral blood. The origin of the receptors is a man in his forties or fifties who had recovered from COVID-19.

This chain links TRBV30 with TRBJ1-2, with D possibly matching TRBD1 (5 bases). CDR1 is GTSNPN and CDR2 is SVGIG in the germline V gene (reference sequence). Trimming removed 3 bases at V and 7 bases at J, with 15 bases between. The CDR3 spans 13 residues. The CDR3 DNA follows: TGTGCCTGGAGATATGGGCAGGGCCTTGGCTACACCTTC. Its translation is CAWRYGQGLGYTF. The entire variable domain, with the rest obtained from reference TRBV30 and TRBJ1-2, is as follows: SQTIHQWPATLVQPVGSPLSLECTVEGTSNPNLYWYRQAAGRGLQLLFYSVGIGQISSEVPQNLSASRPQDRQFILSSKKLLLSDSGFYLCAWRYGQGLGYTFGSGTRLTVV.

The genes are TRBV11-2 and TRBJ2-7, with 8 bases that match TRBD1. CDR1 and CDR2 from the germline V gene are SGHAT and FQNNGV. The CDR3 has 15 amino acids. V gave up 4 bases and J gave up 3 bases; unmatched junction bases: 8. CDR3 nucleotides: TGTGCCAGCAGCTCTAGCGACAGGGGAAGCTACGAGCAGTACTTC. This translates into CASSSSDRGSYEQYF.

The count of this clone is one. V gene TRBV27 combines with J gene TRBJ2-7, with 8 bases lining up with TRBD1. CDR3 length: 14 residues. Germline assignment: CDR1 MNHEY and CDR2 SMNVEV (reference sequence). V lost 6 bases and J lost 6; bases outside the gene matches: 10. The CDR3 DNA is TGTGCCAGCAGACAAACAGGGGGTAGAGGCGAGCAGTACTTC. Translated, it gives CASRQTGGRGEQYF.

V is TRBV7-4 and J is TRBJ1-5; D unclear. The CDR3 sequence is 12 residues long. From germline, CDR1 is SGHVT and CDR2 SQSDAQ. Deletions cut 1 base from V and 15 bases from J, with 13 bases between. The CDR3 loop is CASSLGAGEWHF. CDR3 DNA sequence: TGTGCCAGCAGCTTAGGGGCGGGCGAGTGGCATTTT.

This chain connects TRBV5-4 to TRBJ2-2; 10 positions match TRBD1. CDR1 is SGHNT, CDR2 YYREEE, per germline (reference sequence). This CDR3 comprises 16 residues. Trimming removed 4 bases from V and 5 bases from J; junction bases left unmatched: 8. CDR3 bases: TGTGCCAGCAGCACGGGACAGGGGAAAATGACCGGGGAGCTGTTTTTT. Encoded protein: CASSTGQGKMTGELFF.

The chain employs TRBV3-1 (or the pseudogene TRBV3-2) and TRBJ2-5, with D possibly TRBD2 on 5 matching bases. CDR1 and CDR2 from the germline V gene are LGHDT and YNNKEL (reference sequence). V lost 0 bases to trimming and J lost 8 bases, with 7 bases between them. This CDR3 contains 12 residues. CDR3 coding DNA: TGTGCCAGCAGCCAAGAAACTAGAACCCAGTACTTC. This sequence encodes CASSQETRTQYF.

The CDR3 spells CASSVGDTRGPQHF. The CDR3 DNA is TGTGCCAGCAGCGTAGGGGACACCCGCGGGCCCCAGCATTTT. This sequence joins TRBV9 and TRBJ1-5; D is possibly TRBD1 (6 bases). The CDR3 has 14 residues. The germline gives CDR1 SGDLS, CDR2 YYNGEE. Trimming removed 0 bases at V and 9 bases at J, with 13 bases between. Together with reference TRBV9 and TRBJ1-5, the CDR3 gives the full variable domain: DSGVTQTPKHLITATGQRVTLRCSPRSGDLSVYWYQQSLDQGLQFLIQYYNGEERAKGNILERFSAQQFPDLHSELNLSSLELGDSALYFCASSVGDTRGPQHFGDGTRLSIL.

The V call is TRBV7-9, the J call TRBJ1-1; 9 bases match TRBD1. J lost 2 bases, V lost 2 bases, and 9 bases had no gene match. This CDR3 comprises 17 residues. Germline values: CDR1 SEHNR, CDR2 FQNEAQ (reference sequence). The CDR3 region is CASSLHTGGYTNTEAFF. The CDR3 DNA reads as TGTGCCAGCAGCTTACACACAGGGGGCTATACAAACACTGAAGCTTTCTTT. Using reference TRBV7-9 and TRBJ1-1 for the parts outside the CDR3, the full variable domain is DTGVSQNPRHKITKRGQNVTFRCDPISEHNRLYWYRQTLGQGPEFLTYFQNEAQLEKSRLLSDRFSAERPKGSFSTLEIQRTEQGDSAMYLCASSLHTGGYTNTEAFFGQGTRLTVV.